Described below is a single T cell receptor beta chain sequence and its context. Its antigen is still unknown. The sample comes from a study of cytomegalovirus exposure and HLA in healthy donors. Overall study: Genetic ancestry analysis placed under 90% of the 410 or so donors that were genotyped in the Caucasian-associated cluster. Overall study findings and caveats: Among TCR beta chains of equal frequency, HLA-associated ones were more clonally expanded in a later analysis. Generally TCR sequences proved uncommon, though certain public TCRs appeared in numerous donors.

The PCR was carried out with 60 Vbeta primers and 13 Jbeta primers. Some clones are missing from TCRdb's copy, which holds only in-frame ones; the method was immunoSEQ multiplex PCR. Of about 57,000 clones listed, 72% are singletons. The CDR3 has 14 residues. V gave up 4 bases and J gave up 5 bases, with 14 bases separating them. Germline loops: CDR1 SNHLY, CDR2 FYNNEI. The clonotype was recovered from a woman between 45 and 60 years old in good health and CMV-seronegative. What was sequenced was PBMCs. This chain links TRBV2 with TRBJ1-1; TRBD1 is a possible D gene (5 bases). This CDR3 is CASSVPVGGTEAFF. As DNA, the CDR3 is TGTGCCAGCAGTGTCCCGGTTGGGGGGACTGAAGCTTTCTTT.